Given below is one T cell receptor beta chain in context. Recent vaccinations or acute infections were absent in the healthy HIV-negative adult donors. Those who donated, Caucasian adults without exception, all lived in Nashville, Tennessee. The sample belongs to a study of shared clonotypes between healthy human individuals. This CDR3 spans 13 amino acids. V dropped 3 bases and J dropped 3 bases, with 5 bases sitting between them. The germline gives CDR1 LNHDA, CDR2 SQIVND (reference sequence). This was a deep-level run. Unsorted PBMC DNA went through sequencing on ten immunoSEQ deep assay plates. Profiled with immunoSEQ multiplex PCR; TCRdb holds only in-frame clones, not every one. The data contain about half a million clones, around 85% of them seen just once; the ten biggest clones take up approximately 12%.

Material: PBMCs. The V and J genes are TRBV19 and TRBJ1-4, with unresolved D. The receptor's source is a woman aged 40 to 50 in good health. Some clones in this sample may be carry-over from other donors' samples. This chain's CDR3 is CASSITSNEKLFF. The CDR3 DNA is TGTGCCAGTAGTATTACGTCTAATGAAAAACTGTTTTTT.